This entry describes one T cell receptor beta chain. Its antigen is undetermined. This entry comes from a study of shared clonotypes between healthy human individuals. Broader study findings: Against clonotypes common to all four donors, non-shared ones had lower generation probabilities. Rarefaction curves obtained for sorted subsets showed sequencing incomplete despite large depth.

Looked up from germline, CDR1 is SNHLY and CDR2 is FYNNEI. Trimming stripped 7 bases from V and 9 bases from J, with 10 bases between. The CDR3 is 11 residues long. Genomic DNA of every subset was divided equally among multiple immunoSEQ plates. Measured with immunoSEQ multiplex PCR; TCRdb has only the in-frame clones, and not every one. The repertoire holds around 980,000 clones, roughly 74% seen once, with roughly 0.62% in the top ten. Sequencing input: memory CD4+ T cells from PBMCs. Regarding subset: CD45RA-negative fraction. The gene calls are TRBV2 and TRBJ2-4, with D possibly being TRBD2 (7 bases). The source of this sequence is a young man in good health. Some clones in this sample may be carry-over from other donors' samples. CDR3 sequence (DNA): TGTGCCAGCAAGGGGGGGAGCATTCAGTACTTC. Amino acids: CASKGGSIQYF.